This TCR beta chain was retrieved from a study of blood T cell repertoires in COVID-19. Details on this clone: The sample carries other DNA sequences with the same CDR3.

Seattle enrolled patients during active infection and tracked them longitudinally. The table came from immunoSEQ multiplex PCR; TCRdb's copy has only in-frame clones and leaves some out. Among hundreds of thousands of clones listed, less than 90% were seen once. Trimming removed 4 bases from V and 5 bases from J; junction bases left unmatched: 6. Germline CDR1 and CDR2: LGHDT and YNNKEL (reference sequence). This CDR3 spans 14 amino acids. The chain combines TRBV3-1 (or the pseudogene TRBV3-2) with TRBJ1-2; 8 nucleotides match TRBD1. The sample comprised peripheral blood. This receptor was identified in a woman aged 50 to 60 with COVID-19, enrolled during active disease. CDR3 coding DNA: TGTGCCAGCAGCCCAGCAGGGGGCGGGTATGGCTACACCTTC. It codes for CASSPAGGGYGYTF.